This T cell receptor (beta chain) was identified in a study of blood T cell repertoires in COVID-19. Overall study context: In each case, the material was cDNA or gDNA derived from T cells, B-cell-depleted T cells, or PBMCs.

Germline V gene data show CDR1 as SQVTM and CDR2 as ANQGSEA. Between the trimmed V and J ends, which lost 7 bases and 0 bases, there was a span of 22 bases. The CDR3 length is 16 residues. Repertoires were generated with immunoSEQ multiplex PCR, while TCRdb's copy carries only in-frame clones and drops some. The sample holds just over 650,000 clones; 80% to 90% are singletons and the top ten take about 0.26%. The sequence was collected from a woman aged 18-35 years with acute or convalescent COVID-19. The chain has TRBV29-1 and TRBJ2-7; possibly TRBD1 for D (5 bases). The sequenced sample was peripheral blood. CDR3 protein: CSAMPPLGDSSYEQYF. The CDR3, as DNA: TGCAGCGCTATGCCCCCCTTAGGGGATAGCTCCTACGAGCAGTACTTC.